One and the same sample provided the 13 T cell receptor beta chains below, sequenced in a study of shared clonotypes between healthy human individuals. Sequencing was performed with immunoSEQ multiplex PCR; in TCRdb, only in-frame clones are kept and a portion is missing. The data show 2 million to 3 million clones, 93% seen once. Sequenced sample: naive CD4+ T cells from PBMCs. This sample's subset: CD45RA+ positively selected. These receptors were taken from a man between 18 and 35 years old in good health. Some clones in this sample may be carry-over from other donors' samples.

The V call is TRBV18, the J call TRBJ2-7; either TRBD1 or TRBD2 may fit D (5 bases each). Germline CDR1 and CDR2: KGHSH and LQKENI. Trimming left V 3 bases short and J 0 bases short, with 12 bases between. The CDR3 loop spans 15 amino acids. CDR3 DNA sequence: TGTGCCAGCTCACCGGGGAGACAGCCCTCCTACGAGCAGTACTTC. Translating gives CASSPGRQPSYEQYF.

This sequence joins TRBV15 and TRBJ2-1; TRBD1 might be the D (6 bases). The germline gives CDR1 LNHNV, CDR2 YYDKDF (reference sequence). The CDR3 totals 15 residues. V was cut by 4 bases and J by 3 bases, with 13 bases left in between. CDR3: CATSNTGQFYNEQFF. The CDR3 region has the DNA TGTGCCACCAGCAACACCGGACAGTTCTACAATGAGCAGTTCTTC.

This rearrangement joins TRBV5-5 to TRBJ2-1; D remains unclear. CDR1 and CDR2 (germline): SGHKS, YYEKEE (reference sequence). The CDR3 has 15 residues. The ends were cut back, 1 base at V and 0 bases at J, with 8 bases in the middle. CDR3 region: CASSLQDVSYNEQFF. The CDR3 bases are TGTGCCAGCAGCTTGCAGGACGTCTCCTACAATGAGCAGTTCTTC.

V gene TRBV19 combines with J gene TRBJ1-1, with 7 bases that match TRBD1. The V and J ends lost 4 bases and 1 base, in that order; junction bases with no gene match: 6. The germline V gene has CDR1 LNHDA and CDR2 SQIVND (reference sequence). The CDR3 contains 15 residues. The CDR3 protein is CASSTRQGKNTEAFF. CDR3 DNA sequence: TGTGCCAGTAGTACCCGACAGGGAAAGAACACTGAAGCTTTCTTT.

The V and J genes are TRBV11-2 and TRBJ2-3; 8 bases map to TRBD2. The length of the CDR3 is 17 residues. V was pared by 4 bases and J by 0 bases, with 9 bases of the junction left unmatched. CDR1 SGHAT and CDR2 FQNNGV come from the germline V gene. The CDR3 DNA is TGTGCCAGCAGCTCCCGGCGGGCTAGCGGGAGCACAGATACGCAGTATTTT. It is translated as CASSSRRASGSTDTQYF.

The CDR3 nucleotides read TGTGCCAGCAGCCCAAGTACTAACCAGCAGTTCTTC. It specifies CASSPSTNQQFF. This chain connects TRBV4-2 to TRBJ2-1; D not certain. V was pared by 4 bases and J by 11 bases, with 12 bases between. The CDR3 spans 12 residues. Germline V gives CDR1 LGHNA, CDR2 YNFKEQ.

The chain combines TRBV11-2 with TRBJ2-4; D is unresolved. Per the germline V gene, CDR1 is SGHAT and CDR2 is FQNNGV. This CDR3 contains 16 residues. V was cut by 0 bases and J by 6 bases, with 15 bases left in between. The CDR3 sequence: CASSLESRSWGNIQYF. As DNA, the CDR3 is TGTGCCAGCAGCTTAGAATCCCGGTCTTGGGGAAACATTCAGTACTTC.

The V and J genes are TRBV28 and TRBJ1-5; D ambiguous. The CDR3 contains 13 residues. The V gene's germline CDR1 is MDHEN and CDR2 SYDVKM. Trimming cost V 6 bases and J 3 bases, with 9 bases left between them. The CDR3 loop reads CASRNTINQPQHF. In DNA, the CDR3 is TGTGCCAGCAGAAACACTATCAATCAGCCCCAGCATTTT.

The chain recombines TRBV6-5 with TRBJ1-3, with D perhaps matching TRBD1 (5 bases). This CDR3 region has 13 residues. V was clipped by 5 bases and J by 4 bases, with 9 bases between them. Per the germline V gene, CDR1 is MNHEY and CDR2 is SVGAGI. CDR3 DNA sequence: TGTGCCAGCAGTCCCCCAGGGGGAAACACCATATATTTT. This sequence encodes CASSPPGGNTIYF.

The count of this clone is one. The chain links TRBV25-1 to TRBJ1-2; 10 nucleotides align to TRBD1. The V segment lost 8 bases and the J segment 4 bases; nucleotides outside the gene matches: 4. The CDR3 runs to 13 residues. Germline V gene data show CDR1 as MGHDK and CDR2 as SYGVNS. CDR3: CASGGQGGYGYTF. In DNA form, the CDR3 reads TGTGCCAGCGGCGGACAGGGGGGCTATGGCTACACCTTC.

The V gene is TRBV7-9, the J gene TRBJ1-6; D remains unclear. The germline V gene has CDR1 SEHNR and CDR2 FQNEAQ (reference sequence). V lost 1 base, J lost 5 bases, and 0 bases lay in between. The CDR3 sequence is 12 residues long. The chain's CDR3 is CASSLDNSPLHF. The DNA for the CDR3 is TGTGCCAGCAGCTTAGATAATTCACCCCTCCACTTT.

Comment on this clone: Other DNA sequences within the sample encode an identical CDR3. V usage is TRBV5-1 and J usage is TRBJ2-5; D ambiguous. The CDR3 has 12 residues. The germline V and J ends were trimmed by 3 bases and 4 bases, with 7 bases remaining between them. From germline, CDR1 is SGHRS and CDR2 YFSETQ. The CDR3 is CASSSDRETQYF. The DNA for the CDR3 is TGCGCCAGCAGCTCCGACCGAGAGACCCAGTACTTC.

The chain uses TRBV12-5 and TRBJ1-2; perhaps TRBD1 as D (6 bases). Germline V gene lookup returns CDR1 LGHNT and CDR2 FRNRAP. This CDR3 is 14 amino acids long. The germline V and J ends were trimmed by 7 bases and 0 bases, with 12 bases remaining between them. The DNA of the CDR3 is TGTGCTAGTGCTAGGGGGGTTCCTAACTATGGCTACACCTTC. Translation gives CASARGVPNYGYTF.